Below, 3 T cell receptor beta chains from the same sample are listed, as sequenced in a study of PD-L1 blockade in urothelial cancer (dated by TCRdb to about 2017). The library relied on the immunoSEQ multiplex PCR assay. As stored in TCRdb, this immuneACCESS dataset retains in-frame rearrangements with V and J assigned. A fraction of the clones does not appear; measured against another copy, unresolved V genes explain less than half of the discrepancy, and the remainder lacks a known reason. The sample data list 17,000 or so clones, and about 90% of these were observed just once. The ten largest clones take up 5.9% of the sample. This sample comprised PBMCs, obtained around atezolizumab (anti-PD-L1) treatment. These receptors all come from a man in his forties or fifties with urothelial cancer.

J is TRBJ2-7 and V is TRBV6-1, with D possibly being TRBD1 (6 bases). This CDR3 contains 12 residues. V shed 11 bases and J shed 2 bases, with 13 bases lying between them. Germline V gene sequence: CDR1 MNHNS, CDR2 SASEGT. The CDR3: CAAQGPAYEQYF. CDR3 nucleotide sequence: TGTGCCGCACAGGGTCCGGCCTACGAGCAGTACTTC.

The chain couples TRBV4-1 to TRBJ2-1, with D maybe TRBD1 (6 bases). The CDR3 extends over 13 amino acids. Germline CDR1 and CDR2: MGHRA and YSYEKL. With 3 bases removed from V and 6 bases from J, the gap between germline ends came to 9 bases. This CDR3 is CASSHGQINEQFF. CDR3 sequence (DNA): TGCGCCAGCAGCCACGGACAGATCAATGAGCAGTTCTTC.

CDR3 residues: CATANTQGFSSSYEQYF. CDR3 bases: TGTGCCACCGCCAATACTCAGGGGTTTTCGTCCTCCTACGAGCAGTACTTC. The chain is built from TRBV19 and TRBJ2-7; possible D gene TRBD1, 6 bases. The CDR3 loop spans 17 amino acids. The germline V and J ends were trimmed by 10 bases and 0 bases, with 25 bases remaining between them. Germline V lookup: CDR1 LNHDA, CDR2 SQIVND (reference sequence).